The TCR beta chain described here comes from a study of T-cell memory formation after mild COVID-19. Across the study: The two donors had largely donor-specific TCR clusters.

This clonotype was recorded at least ten times. The antigen is undetermined. V lost 4 bases and J lost 3; bases outside the gene matches: 6. Germline V gene sequence: CDR1 SGHRS, CDR2 YFSETQ. The CDR3 extends over 15 amino acids. Study results and caveats: CD4+ contracting clones were mainly CM and EM; CD8+ ones, EMRA.

TCRdb analysed the 5' RACE reads with MiXCR anew, one entry per CDR3 protein. This sample has about 27,000 distinct CDR3 sequences, with 7.4% found just once. The sample taken for sequencing was PBMCs or a T cell subset sorted from them (not recorded which). The chain uses TRBV5-1 and TRBJ2-7; 11 bases map to TRBD1. The sequence derives from an adult woman who had mild COVID-19 (a few samples of this study predate the infection). Cell type and time point are not known. CDR3 sequence reads: CASSTSGTGGYEQYF. CDR3 nucleotide sequence: TGCGCCAGCAGCACCTCCGGGACAGGGGGCTACGAGCAGTACTTC.